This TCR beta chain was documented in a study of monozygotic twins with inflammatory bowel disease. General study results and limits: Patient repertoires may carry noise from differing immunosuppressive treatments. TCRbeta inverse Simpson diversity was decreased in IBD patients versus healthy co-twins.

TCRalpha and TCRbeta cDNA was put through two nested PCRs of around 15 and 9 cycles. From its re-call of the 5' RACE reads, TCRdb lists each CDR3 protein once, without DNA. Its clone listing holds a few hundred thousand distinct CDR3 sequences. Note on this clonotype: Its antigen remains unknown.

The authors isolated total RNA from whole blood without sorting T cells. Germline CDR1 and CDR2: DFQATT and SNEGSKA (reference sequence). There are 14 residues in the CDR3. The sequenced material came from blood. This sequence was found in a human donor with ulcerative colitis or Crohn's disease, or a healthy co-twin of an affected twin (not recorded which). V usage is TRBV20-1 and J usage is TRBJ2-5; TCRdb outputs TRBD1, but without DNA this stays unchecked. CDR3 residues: CSARGQTGGETQYF.